A single TCR beta chain is shown here with its context. No antigen is known for it. No base quality values were provided; no much bigger clone lies one nucleotide off. This sample stems from a study of blood T cell repertoires in COVID-19 (dated by TCRdb to the early 2020s). The study in broad terms: Samples from collaborators originated in the United States, Italy and Spain and spanned both the acute and convalescent phases of COVID-19. The prospective study material was composed of cDNA or gDNA derived from T cells, B-cell-depleted T cells, or PBMCs. The repertoires were released in a freely available public database meant as a resource for research on the immune response to SARS-CoV-2. Where HLA class I and class II types were available, the types were taken from metadata supplied by the sample provider, not from assay-based typing. Samples were obtained from the ongoing ImmuneRACE study (first 160 participants) and from some 1,300 subjects provided by 6 global collaborators. The sample metadata nearly always contained a de-identified subject ID, COVID-19 status, age in years and sex. Deeply sampled blood TCRbeta repertoires from subjects exposed to, actively infected with, or recovered from COVID-19 were included in the dataset. Study-level results and caveats: The amount of clinical and demographic metadata varied by source and participant and was provided uncurated.

The immunoSEQ Assay, a bias-controlled multiplex PCR, was used to amplify TCRbeta CDR3 regions from genomic DNA. Under the source paper's analysis protocol: Within the assay, amplification of reference gene primers was used to estimate how many nucleated cells each sample contained. To quantify the absolute abundance of each unique TCRbeta CDR3 rearrangement, sequence reads were collapsed and filtered. For each sample, productive Simpson clonality was calculated by taking the square root of Simpson's diversity index across productive rearrangements. TCRdb mirrors the immuneACCESS table, restricted to in-frame sequences. Some clones are absent from its copies; in checked studies, under half trace to an unresolved V gene, and the reason for the others is unknown. V, J and clone size reflect that table, while D and trimming were determined from the DNA. This sample comprises fewer than 200,000 clones, 82% of them detected only once. The ten largest clones add up to 22% of the sample.

The CDR3, from cysteine to phenylalanine, totals 15 residues. Of the read, only the CDR3 DNA is kept; its 45 bases are in frame from base 1. Collaborating institutions collected whole blood in K2EDTA tubes following their own protocols. For TCRbeta analysis, collaborators shipped samples as frozen whole blood, isolated PBMCs, or DNA extracted from either of those sample types. The chain links TRBV21-1 with TRBJ2-3; no check of the table's D call, TRBD1, against the DNA was made. TRBV21-1 is an annotated pseudogene. The sequenced sample was peripheral blood. This clonotype was sampled from an elderly woman with acute or convalescent COVID-19. The DNA reads as follows: TGTGCCAGCAGCAAATTTCGGCAGGGTAGGGATACGCAGTATTTT. The encoded protein is CASSKFRQGRDTQYF.